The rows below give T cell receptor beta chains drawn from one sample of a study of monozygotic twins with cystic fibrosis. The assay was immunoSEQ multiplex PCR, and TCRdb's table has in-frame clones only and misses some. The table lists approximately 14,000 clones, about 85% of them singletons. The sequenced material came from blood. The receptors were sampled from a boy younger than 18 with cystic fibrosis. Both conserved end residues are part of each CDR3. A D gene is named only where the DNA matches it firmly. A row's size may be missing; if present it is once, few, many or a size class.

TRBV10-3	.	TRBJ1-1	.	TGTGCCATCAGTGAGGACCGGTTAACGGCTTTCTTT	CAISEDRLTAFF
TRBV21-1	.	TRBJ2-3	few	TGTGCCAGCCAATCGGTGGGGGACTTAAGCACAGATACGCAGTATTTT	CASQSVGDLSTDTQYF
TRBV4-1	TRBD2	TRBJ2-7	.	TGCGCCAGCAGCCAATCTTCCGGGACTAGCTACGAGCAGTACTTC	CASSQSSGTSYEQYF
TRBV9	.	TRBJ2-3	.	TGTGCCAGCAGCGTTGGGGGAGACCTTAGCACAGATACGCAGTATTTT	CASSVGGDLSTDTQYF
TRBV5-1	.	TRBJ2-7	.	TGCGCCAGCAGCTTGGAGGGACACTCCTACGAGCAGTACTTC	CASSLEGHSYEQYF
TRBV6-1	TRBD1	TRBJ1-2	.	TGTGCCAGCAAGGTAATAGGGGGCGGCGGCTACACCTTC	CASKVIGGGGYTF
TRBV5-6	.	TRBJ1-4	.	TGTGCCAGCAGCTTGGTACAGTATAATGAAAAACTGTTTTTT	CASSLVQYNEKLFF
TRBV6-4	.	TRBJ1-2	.	TGTGCCAGCAGTGTCGAGGGGGTGGGCTATGGCTACACCTTC	CASSVEGVGYGYTF
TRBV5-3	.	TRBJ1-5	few	TGTGCCAGAAGTACAGGCAATCAGCCCCAGCATTTT	CARSTGNQPQHF
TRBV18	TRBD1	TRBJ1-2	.	TGTGCCAGCTCACCACCCGGGACAGGGGGCTTAGGCTACACCTTC	CASSPPGTGGLGYTF
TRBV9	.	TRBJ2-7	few	TGTGCCAGCAGCCCCCGCCTTACCGAGCGGGCACGCTACGAGCAGTACTTC	CASSPRLTERARYEQYF
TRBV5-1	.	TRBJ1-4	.	TGCGCCAGCAGCCCCCTATTTGGATTAAGGACTGAAAAACTGTTTTTT	CASSPLFGLRTEKLFF
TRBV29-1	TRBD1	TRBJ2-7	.	TGCAGCGAGCGGACAGGGTCCGCCTACGAGCAGTACTTC	CSERTGSAYEQYF
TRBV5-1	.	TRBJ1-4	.	TGCGCCAGCCGAGGGCCCGGGGCCCGTTCAGATGAAAAACTGTTTTTT	CASRGPGARSDEKLFF